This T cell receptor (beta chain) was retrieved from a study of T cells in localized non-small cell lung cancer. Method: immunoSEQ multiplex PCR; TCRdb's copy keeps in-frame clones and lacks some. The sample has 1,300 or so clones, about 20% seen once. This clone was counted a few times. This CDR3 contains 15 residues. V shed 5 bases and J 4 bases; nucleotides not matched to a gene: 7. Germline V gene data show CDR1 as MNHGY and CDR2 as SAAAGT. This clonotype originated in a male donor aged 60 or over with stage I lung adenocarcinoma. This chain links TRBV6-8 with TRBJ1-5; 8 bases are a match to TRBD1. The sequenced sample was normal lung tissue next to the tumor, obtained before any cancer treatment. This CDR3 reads CASSRLTGVNQPQHF. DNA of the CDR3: TGTGCCAGCAGTCGCCTGACAGGGGTTAATCAGCCCCAGCATTTT.